These 32 T cell receptor beta chains share one sample of origin, sequenced in a study of cytomegalovirus exposure and HLA in healthy donors. PCR was performed using 60 Vbeta and 13 Jbeta primers. Produced via immunoSEQ multiplex PCR; TCRdb's table is partial and in-frame only. The table lists approximately 150,000 clones, about 71% of them singletons, with more than 2.5% in the top ten. Material for sequencing was PBMCs. These receptors originate from a woman aged 25 to 39 in good health and CMV-seronegative.

V is TRBV15 and J is TRBJ2-5; 8 bases are shared with TRBD2. V shed 0 bases, J shed 3 bases, and the junction held 6 bases outside the gene matches. The length of the CDR3 is 16 residues. Germline V gene sequence: CDR1 LNHNV, CDR2 YYDKDF (reference sequence). The CDR3 nucleotides read TGTGCCACCAGCAGAGATGAGGGACTAGAAAAAGAGACCCAGTACTTC. It translates to CATSRDEGLEKETQYF.

This chain links TRBV10-2 with TRBJ2-2, with 13 bases aligning to TRBD2. Germline CDR1 WSHSY, CDR2 SAAADI. The CDR3 runs 16 residues. Losses at the gene ends were 5 bases for V and 7 bases for J; bases not matched to a gene: 7. This chain's CDR3 is CASSRSGLAGIGELFF. CDR3 DNA: TGCGCCAGCAGTCGTTCGGGACTAGCGGGAATCGGGGAGCTGTTTTTT.

The genes are TRBV7-2 and TRBJ2-5; 12 bases fit TRBD2. CDR1 is SGHTA and CDR2 is FQGNSA in the germline V gene. V trimming: 5 bases; J trimming: 3 bases; junction bases outside the gene matches: 1. The CDR3 is 14 amino acids. CDR3 residues: CASSRTSGEETQYF. The CDR3 nucleotides read TGTGCCAGCAGCCGGACTAGCGGGGAAGAGACCCAGTACTTC.

The chain is built from TRBV5-1 and TRBJ1-1, with 7 bases that match TRBD1. The V segment lost 5 bases and the J segment 4 bases; nucleotides outside the gene matches: 11. The CDR3 contains 15 residues. Looked up from germline, CDR1 is SGHRS and CDR2 is YFSETQ. CDR3 DNA: TGCGCCAGCAGAGTTTCAGGGGGAGCGAGCACTGAAGCTTTCTTT. Encoded protein: CASRVSGGASTEAFF.

Comments on this clone: At one end the junction does not follow the germline gene, possibly because of a read error. This sequence joins TRBV20-1 and TRBJ2-7, with TRBD2 matching over 7 bases. In germline, CDR1 is DFQATT, CDR2 SNEGSKA (reference sequence). This CDR3 spans 11 amino acids. CDR3 DNA: TGCAGTGCTAGAGAACCGGGGGGAATGCACTTC. Amino acids: CSAREPGGMHF.

The chain carries TRBV14 and TRBJ2-7; no firm D call. Germline lookup yields CDR1 SGHDN and CDR2 FVKESK. The CDR3 extends over 15 amino acids. V lost 3 bases and J 2 bases, leaving 14 bases between the germline ends. The CDR3 DNA sequence: TGTGCCAGCAGCCAGAGCGAGGTCCGTCCCTACGAGCAGTACTTC. Amino acid sequence: CASSQSEVRPYEQYF.

V usage is TRBV6-1 and J usage is TRBJ2-7; 8 bases match TRBD1. The junction had 6 bases not matched to a gene; V was cut back by 3 bases and J by 2 bases. Germline CDR1 reads MNHNS; CDR2 reads SASEGT. The CDR3 runs to 15 residues. In nucleotides, the CDR3 is TGTGCCAGCAGTGATTACAGGGGGTCAACCTACGAGCAGTACTTC. It yields the protein CASSDYRGSTYEQYF.

This chain connects TRBV30 to TRBJ2-2; 12 bases agree with TRBD2. The CDR3 totals 14 residues. V lost 5 bases and J lost 2; bases outside the gene matches: 0. CDR1 is GTSNPN, CDR2 SVGIG, per germline (reference sequence). The CDR3 DNA is TGTGCCTGGGGACTAGCGGGAAACACCGGGGAGCTGTTTTTT. Its translation: CAWGLAGNTGELFF.

V gene TRBV10-2 combines with J gene TRBJ1-1, with 10 bases aligning to TRBD1. This CDR3 comprises 16 residues. The germline V gene encodes CDR1 WSHSY and CDR2 SAAADI. Trimming cost V 10 bases and J 1 base; bases outside gene matches: 12. The CDR3 region is CATKNGTGAKNTEAFF. The CDR3 DNA follows: TGCGCCACCAAAAACGGGACAGGGGCCAAGAACACTGAAGCTTTCTTT.

For the CDR3, the DNA is TGTGCCAGCAGCATCGGGACAGGGCCTTACAATGAGCAGTTCTTC. The encoded protein is CASSIGTGPYNEQFF. The chain joins TRBV11-2 to TRBJ2-1; 9 nucleotides align to TRBD1. The CDR3 loop spans 15 amino acids. V was pared by 5 bases and J by 4 bases, with 6 bases of the junction left unmatched. The germline gives CDR1 SGHAT, CDR2 FQNNGV.

V usage is TRBV6-6 and J usage is TRBJ2-3; D perhaps matches TRBD2 (5 bases). Germline V gives CDR1 MNHNY, CDR2 SVGAGI (reference sequence). This CDR3 region has 16 residues. V was cut by 0 bases and J by 3 bases, with 13 bases left in between. CDR3 residues: CASSYSLRAGTDTQYF. The DNA for the CDR3 is TGTGCCAGCAGTTACTCGCTGAGGGCAGGAACAGATACGCAGTATTTT.

This chain connects TRBV13 to TRBJ2-2; TRBD2 matches 8 bases. J lost 6 bases, V lost 4 bases, and 1 base had no gene match. CDR3 size: 13 residues. Germline CDR1 reads PRHDT; CDR2 reads FYEKMQ (reference sequence). CDR3 bases: TGTGCCAGCAGCTCCGGGGGGGCCGGGGAGCTGTTTTTT. Translated, it gives CASSSGGAGELFF.

This clone occurred a few times. The chain couples TRBV30 to TRBJ1-1, with 11 nucleotides matching TRBD1. The germline gives CDR1 GTSNPN, CDR2 SVGIG (reference sequence). This CDR3 is 14 amino acids long. Trimming cost V 4 bases and J 5 bases; bases outside gene matches: 6. As DNA, the CDR3 is TGTGCCTGGATGGGACAGGGGGTGAGAACTGAAGCTTTCTTT. Its translation: CAWMGQGVRTEAFF.

This clone was found once. V is TRBV19 and J is TRBJ1-1; 9 nucleotides align to TRBD1. Unmatched junction bases numbered 0, after V lost 6 bases and J lost 1 base. Germline loops: CDR1 LNHDA, CDR2 SQIVND (reference sequence). The CDR3 consists of 13 residues. CDR3: CASRGQGNTEAFF. Written as DNA, the CDR3 is TGTGCCAGTAGGGGACAGGGGAACACTGAAGCTTTCTTT.

The chain joins TRBV18 to TRBJ1-1; D is perhaps TRBD1 (5 bases). CDR1 is KGHSH and CDR2 is LQKENI in the germline V gene. Trimming removed 6 bases from V and 4 bases from J, with 15 bases in between. The CDR3 extends over 14 amino acids. This chain's CDR3 is CASSDRALSTEAFF. CDR3 nucleotide sequence: TGTGCCAGCTCTGACAGAGCCTTAAGCACTGAAGCTTTCTTT.

V usage is TRBV6-5 and J usage is TRBJ2-1; D gene uncertain. From germline, CDR1 is MNHEY and CDR2 SVGAGI. The ends were cut back, 2 bases at V and 7 bases at J, with 6 bases in the middle. The CDR3 is 12 residues long. This CDR3 is CASSYGPNEQFF. The CDR3 coding sequence is TGTGCCAGCAGTTACGGGCCGAATGAGCAGTTCTTC.

The chain employs TRBV23-1 and TRBJ1-4; D possibly corresponds to TRBD1 (5 bases). TRBV23-1 is assigned to the ORF class and has an uncertain function. Trimming took off 3 bases at V and 10 bases at J, with 24 bases between the two ends. This CDR3 region has 17 residues. The CDR3 sequence: CASSHPGGDPARGKLFF. The CDR3, as DNA: TGCGCCAGCAGTCACCCGGGGGGAGACCCAGCACGGGGAAAACTGTTTTTT.

There are a few counts of this clone. The chain uses TRBV27 and TRBJ2-1; D gene uncertain. The CDR3 has 16 residues. Trimming left V 5 bases short and J 0 bases short, with 14 bases between. Per the germline V gene, CDR1 is MNHEY and CDR2 is SMNVEV (reference sequence). In DNA, the CDR3 is TGTGCCAGCAGTGAAGGCACATGGAGCTCCTACAATGAGCAGTTCTTC. This translates into CASSEGTWSSYNEQFF.

V gene TRBV10-3 combines with J gene TRBJ1-5; 11 nucleotides align to TRBD1. The ends lost 6 bases at V and 4 bases at J; junction bases unmatched: 5. The CDR3 has 15 residues. The germline V gene encodes CDR1 ENHRY and CDR2 SYGVKD. The CDR3 region is CAIRAGTGGNQPQHF. CDR3 coding DNA: TGTGCCATCAGAGCAGGGACAGGGGGGAATCAGCCCCAGCATTTT.

The chain carries TRBV7-3 and TRBJ2-7; 7 nucleotides agree with TRBD1. V shed 5 bases, J shed 7 bases, and the junction held 11 bases outside the gene matches. CDR3 length: 14 residues. Germline V gene sequence: CDR1 SGHTA, CDR2 FQGTGA. Here the CDR3 reads CASSPRDRTGEQYF. In nucleotides, the CDR3 is TGTGCCAGCAGCCCCCGGGACAGAACGGGGGAGCAGTACTTC.

The rearrangement joins TRBV5-1 to TRBJ1-6; D ambiguous. Per the germline V gene, CDR1 is SGHRS and CDR2 is YFSETQ. The CDR3 has 15 residues. Trimming shortened V by 0 bases and J by 7 bases, and 11 bases separated the two germline ends. In DNA, the CDR3 is TGCGCCAGCAGCTTGGAGGTGGGAGGCAATTCACCCCTCCACTTT. The encoded protein is CASSLEVGGNSPLHF.

The chain combines TRBV28 with TRBJ2-5, with TRBD1 matching over 11 bases. J lost 5 bases, V lost 5 bases, and 7 bases had no gene match. This CDR3 spans 15 amino acids. In germline, CDR1 is MDHEN, CDR2 SYDVKM. The CDR3 DNA sequence: TGTGCCAGCAGTCCGGGACAGGGGGGAGGTGAGACCCAGTACTTC. Protein sequence: CASSPGQGGGETQYF.

This chain joins TRBV5-1 and TRBJ2-7; 7 bases are a match to TRBD1. The CDR3 runs to 14 residues. Germline trimming cut 6 bases from V and 2 bases from J; bases unmatched to any gene: 8. Germline values: CDR1 SGHRS, CDR2 YFSETQ. The CDR3 bases are TGCGCCAGCACCCCGACAGGGCCGCCCTACGAGCAGTACTTC. Encoded protein: CASTPTGPPYEQYF.

This chain joins TRBV5-6 and TRBJ1-1, with D possibly matching TRBD1 (6 bases). This CDR3 region has 16 residues. The germline V and J ends were trimmed by 2 bases and 3 bases, with 17 bases remaining between them. Germline loops: CDR1 SGHDT, CDR2 YYEEEE. CDR3 sequence reads: CASSLGGGAAYTEAFF. Here the CDR3 DNA reads TGTGCCAGCAGCTTAGGGGGGGGAGCGGCTTACACTGAAGCTTTCTTT.

V gene TRBV5-5 combines with J gene TRBJ1-6; TRBD1 matches at 10 bases. The J segment lost 9 bases and the V segment lost 0 bases, leaving 6 bases of the junction unmatched. CDR1 is SGHKS, CDR2 YYEKEE, per germline (reference sequence). The CDR3 totals 16 residues. The CDR3 spells CASSLGRDRGGSPLHF. Here the CDR3 DNA reads TGTGCCAGCAGCTTGGGGCGGGACAGGGGCGGTTCACCCCTCCACTTT. Looking up the rest from reference TRBV5-5 and TRBJ1-6 gives the full variable domain: DAGVTQSPTHLIKTRGQQVTLRCSPISGHKSVSWYQQVLGQGPQFIFQYYEKEERGRGNFPDRFSARQFPNYSSELNVNALLLGDSALYLCASSLGRDRGGSPLHFGNGTRLTVT.

The genes are TRBV6-5 and TRBJ2-1; 9 positions agree with TRBD2. The V and J ends lost 4 bases and 7 bases, in that order; junction bases with no gene match: 11. The CDR3 contains 16 residues. CDR1 is MNHEY, CDR2 SVGAGI, per germline. In nucleotides, the CDR3 is TGTGCCAGCAGTTTTCCGGGGGGTAGCGGGAGAAATGAGCAGTTCTTC. Residues: CASSFPGGSGRNEQFF.

J is TRBJ2-6 and V is TRBV4-3; perhaps TRBD1 as D (5 bases). This CDR3 has 16 residues. V lost 4 bases, J lost 0 bases, and 10 bases lay in between. CDR1 is LGHNA and CDR2 is YSLEER in the germline V gene. The CDR3 here is CASSPDRDSGANVLTF. CDR3 nucleotides: TGCGCCAGCAGCCCCGACAGAGACTCTGGGGCCAACGTCCTGACTTTC.

V is TRBV6-4 and J is TRBJ2-1, with TRBD2 identical over 7 bases. Trimming took 7 bases from V and 2 from J; bases not matched to a gene: 8. CDR3 length: 15 residues. The germline V gene encodes CDR1 MRHNA and CDR2 SNTAGT. As DNA, the CDR3 is TGTGCCAGCAAAGAAGCGGGAATCGCCTACAATGAGCAGTTCTTC. Translating it yields CASKEAGIAYNEQFF.

The chain joins TRBV6-1 to TRBJ2-7, with D perhaps TRBD2 (6 bases). V dropped 6 bases and J dropped 0 bases, with 12 bases sitting between them. The CDR3 covers 14 residues. Germline V lookup: CDR1 MNHNS, CDR2 SASEGT. The CDR3 DNA follows: TGTGCCAGCAGAACCGGGACTCCCTCCTACGAGCAGTACTTC. Translated: CASRTGTPSYEQYF.

This chain connects TRBV27 to TRBJ2-7, with TRBD2 matching over 12 bases. CDR1 and CDR2 from the germline V gene are MNHEY and SMNVEV (reference sequence). The V gene end was trimmed by 5 bases and the J gene end by 6 bases; junction bases not matched to a gene: 8. The CDR3 covers 15 residues. This chain's CDR3 is CASSPSTSGSREQYF. The DNA of the CDR3 is TGTGCCAGCAGTCCTTCGACTAGCGGGAGTCGCGAGCAGTACTTC.

Only a few counts were recorded for this clone. The chain is built from TRBV4-2 and TRBJ1-3; weak D call: TRBD1 (6 bases). V was pared by 4 bases and J by 3 bases, with 16 bases between. From germline, CDR1 is LGHNA and CDR2 YNFKEQ. The CDR3 loop spans 16 amino acids. Written as DNA, the CDR3 is TGTGCCAGCAGCCCCCGGACAGATAACTTTGGAAACACCATATATTTT. The encoded protein is CASSPRTDNFGNTIYF.

The genes are TRBV6-5 and TRBJ2-7; D is unclear. The length of the CDR3 is 12 residues. The V and J ends lost 6 bases and 0 bases respectively, with 6 bases between them. The germline CDR1 and CDR2 sequences are MNHEY and SVGAGI. The CDR3 sequence is CASRSISYEQYF. DNA of the CDR3: TGTGCCAGCAGATCTATCTCCTACGAGCAGTACTTC.